This TCR beta chain was identified during a study of naive and memory T cell subsets. Whole-study results and caveats: Potentially, T cell activation and differentiation skew this RNA-based measurement.

TCR cDNA received a 3' ligated oligonucleotide that carried a UMI. Whole blood, around 2.5 ml, came from adult healthy volunteers. Unsorted total RNA, about 1 to 1000 ng, was DNase treated before reverse transcription. Germline V gene sequence: CDR1 SEHNR, CDR2 FQNEAQ (reference sequence). The CDR3 runs to 14 residues. The V gene end was trimmed by 8 bases and the J gene end by 3 bases; junction bases not matched to a gene: 10. In the case of this clonotype: Its antigen is as yet unknown.

Four PCR rounds used nested alpha and beta constant region primers plus the SP2 primer. Reverse transcription of blood and skin TCR RNA was primed at alpha and beta constant regions. TCRdb called the 5' RACE reads again in MiXCR, with one record for every CDR3 protein. The data contain some 60,000 distinct CDR3 sequences, approximately 8% of them singletons. The J gene is TRBJ2-7, the V gene TRBV7-9; 7 bases are a match to TRBD1. The receptor was isolated from a female donor in good health. The CDR3 here is CASSQGQPLYEQYF. CDR3 in DNA: TGTGCCAGCTCCCAGGGACAGCCACTCTACGAGCAGTACTTC.